This T cell receptor beta chain was sequenced in a study of somatic mutations in cytotoxic T cells in rheumatoid arthritis. Study summary: Flow sorting of some V beta antibody-stained T cells reached nearly 100% purity, with V beta1+ cells also TCRB-sequenced.

Generated by immunoSEQ multiplex PCR, the TCRdb table keeps only in-frame clones and is missing some. The sample has some 30,000 clones; roughly four fifths are singletons. Unmatched junction bases numbered 5, after V lost 6 bases and J lost 7 bases. Per germline, CDR1 DFQATT and CDR2 SNEGSKA (reference sequence). The CDR3 is made up of 11 amino acids. This receptor was obtained from an adult with rheumatoid arthritis. Sequenced input: CD8+ T cells sorted from blood. The chain carries TRBV20-1 and TRBJ1-1, with TRBD1 identical over 7 bases. CDR3 amino acids: CSAKRQGEAFF. The CDR3 nucleotides read TGCAGTGCCAAAAGACAGGGTGAAGCTTTCTTT.